This T cell receptor beta chain was retrieved from a study of control samples from healthy donors and cancer patients. Clones were read by immunoSEQ multiplex PCR, and TCRdb kept only the in-frame ones, dropping some. Of 110,000 to 150,000 clones in the sample, approximately 92% were seen once. Deletions cut 5 bases from V and 5 bases from J, with 13 bases between. This CDR3 has 13 amino acids. CDR1 is SEHNR, CDR2 FQNEAQ, per germline (reference sequence). The genes are TRBV7-9 and TRBJ2-7; D is tentatively TRBD1 or TRBD2 (7 bases each). This TCR derives from a man younger than 45 in good health. The sample consisted of blood. The chain's CDR3 is CASSPGGVNEQYF. The DNA for the CDR3 is TGTGCCAGCAGCCCAGGGGGGGTCAACGAGCAGTACTTC.